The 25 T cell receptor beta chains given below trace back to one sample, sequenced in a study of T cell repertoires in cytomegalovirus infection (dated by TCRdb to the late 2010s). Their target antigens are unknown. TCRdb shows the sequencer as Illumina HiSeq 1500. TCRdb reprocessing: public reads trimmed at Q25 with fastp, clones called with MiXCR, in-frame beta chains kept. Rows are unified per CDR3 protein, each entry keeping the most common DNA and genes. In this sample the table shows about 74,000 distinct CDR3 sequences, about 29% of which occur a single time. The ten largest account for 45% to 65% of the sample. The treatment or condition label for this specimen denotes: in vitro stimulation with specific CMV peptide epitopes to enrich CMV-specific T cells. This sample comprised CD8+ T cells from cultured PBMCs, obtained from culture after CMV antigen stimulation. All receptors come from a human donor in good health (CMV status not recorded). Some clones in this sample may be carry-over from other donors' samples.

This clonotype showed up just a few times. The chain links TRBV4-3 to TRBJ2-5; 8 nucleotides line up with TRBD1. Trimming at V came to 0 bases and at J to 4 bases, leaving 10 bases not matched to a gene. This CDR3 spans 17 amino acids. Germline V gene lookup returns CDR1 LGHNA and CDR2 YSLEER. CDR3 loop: CASSQDLGRGLTETQYF. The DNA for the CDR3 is TGCGCCAGCAGCCAAGATCTTGGCAGGGGGCTGACAGAGACCCAGTACTTC.

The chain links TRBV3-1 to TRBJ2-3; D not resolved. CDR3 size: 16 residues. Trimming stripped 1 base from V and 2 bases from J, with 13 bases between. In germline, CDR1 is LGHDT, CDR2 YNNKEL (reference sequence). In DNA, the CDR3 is TGTGCCAGCAGCCAAGGACGAGCTAGATTCACAGATACGCAGTATTTT. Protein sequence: CASSQGRARFTDTQYF.

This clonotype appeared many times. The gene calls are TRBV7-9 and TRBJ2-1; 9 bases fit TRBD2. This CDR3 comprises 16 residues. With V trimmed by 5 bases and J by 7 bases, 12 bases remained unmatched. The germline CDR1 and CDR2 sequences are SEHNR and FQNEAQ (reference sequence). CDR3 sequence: CASSPGAGGPENEQFF. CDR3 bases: TGTGCCAGCAGCCCAGGGGCGGGGGGGCCTGAAAATGAGCAGTTCTTC.

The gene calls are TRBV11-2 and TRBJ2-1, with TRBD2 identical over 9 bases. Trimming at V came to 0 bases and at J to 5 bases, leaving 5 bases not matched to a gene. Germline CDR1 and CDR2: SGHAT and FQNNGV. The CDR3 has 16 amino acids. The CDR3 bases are TGTGCCAGCAGCTTAGATTGGCTAGCGGGGAACAATGAGCAGTTCTTC. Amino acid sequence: CASSLDWLAGNNEQFF.

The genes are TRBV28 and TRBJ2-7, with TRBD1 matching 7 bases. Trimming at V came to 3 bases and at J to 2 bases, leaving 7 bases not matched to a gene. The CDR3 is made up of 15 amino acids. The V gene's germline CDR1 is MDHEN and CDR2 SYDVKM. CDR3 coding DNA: TGTGCCAGCAGTTTCCATGGACAGGATACCTACGAGCAGTACTTC. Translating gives CASSFHGQDTYEQYF.

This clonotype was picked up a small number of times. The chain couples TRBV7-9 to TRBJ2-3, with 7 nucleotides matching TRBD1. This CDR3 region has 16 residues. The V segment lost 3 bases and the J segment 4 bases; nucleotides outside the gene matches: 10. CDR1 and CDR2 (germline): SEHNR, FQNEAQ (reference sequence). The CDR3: CASSLAGTGDSDTQYF. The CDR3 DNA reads TGTGCCAGCAGCTTGGCCGGAACAGGGGATTCAGATACGCAGTATTTT.

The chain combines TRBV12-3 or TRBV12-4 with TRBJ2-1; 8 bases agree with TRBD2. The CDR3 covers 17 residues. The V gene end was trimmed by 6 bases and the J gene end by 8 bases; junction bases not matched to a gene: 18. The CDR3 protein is CASSRPQAGVRFDEQFF. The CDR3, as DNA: TGTGCCAGCAGCCGTCCCCAAGCGGGAGTGAGGTTTGATGAGCAGTTCTTC.

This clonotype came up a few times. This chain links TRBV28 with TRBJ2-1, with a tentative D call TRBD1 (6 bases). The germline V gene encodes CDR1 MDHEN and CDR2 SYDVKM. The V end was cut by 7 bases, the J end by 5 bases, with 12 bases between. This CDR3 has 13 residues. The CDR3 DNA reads TGTGCCAGCAAGGAACAGGGTGACAATGAGCAGTTCTTC. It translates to CASKEQGDNEQFF.

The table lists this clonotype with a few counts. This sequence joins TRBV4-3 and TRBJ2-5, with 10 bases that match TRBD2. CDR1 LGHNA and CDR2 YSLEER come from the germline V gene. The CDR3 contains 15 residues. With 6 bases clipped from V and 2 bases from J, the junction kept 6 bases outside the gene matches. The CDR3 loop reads CASSSGTSEQETQYF. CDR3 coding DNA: TGCGCCAGCAGTTCCGGGACTAGCGAGCAAGAGACCCAGTACTTC.

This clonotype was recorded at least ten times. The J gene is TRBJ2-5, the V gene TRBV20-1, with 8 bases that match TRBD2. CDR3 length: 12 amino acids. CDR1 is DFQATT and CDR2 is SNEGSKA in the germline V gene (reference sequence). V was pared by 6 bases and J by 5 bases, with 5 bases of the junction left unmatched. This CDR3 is CSARGGGETQYF. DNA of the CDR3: TGCAGTGCCCGAGGCGGGGGGGAGACCCAGTACTTC.

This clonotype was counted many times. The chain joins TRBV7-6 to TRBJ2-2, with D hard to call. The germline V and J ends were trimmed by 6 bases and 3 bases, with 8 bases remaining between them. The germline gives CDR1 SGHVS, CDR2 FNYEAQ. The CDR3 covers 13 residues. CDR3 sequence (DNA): TGTGCCAGCAGACTGACGGACACCGGGGAGCTGTTTTTT. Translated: CASRLTDTGELFF.

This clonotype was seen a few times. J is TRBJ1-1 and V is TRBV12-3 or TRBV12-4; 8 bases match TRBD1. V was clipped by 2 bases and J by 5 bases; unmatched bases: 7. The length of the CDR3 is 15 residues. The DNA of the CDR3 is TGTGCCAGCAGTTTAAGGACAGGGAGTAGAACTGAAGCTTTCTTT. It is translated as CASSLRTGSRTEAFF.

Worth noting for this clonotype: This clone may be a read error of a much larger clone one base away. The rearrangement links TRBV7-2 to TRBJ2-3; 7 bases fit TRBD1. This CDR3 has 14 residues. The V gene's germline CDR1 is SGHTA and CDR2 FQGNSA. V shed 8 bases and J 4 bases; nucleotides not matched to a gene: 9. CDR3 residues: CASGLGGSSDTQYF. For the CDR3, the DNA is TGTGCCAGCGGCCTAGGGGGCAGCTCAGATACGCAGTATTTT.

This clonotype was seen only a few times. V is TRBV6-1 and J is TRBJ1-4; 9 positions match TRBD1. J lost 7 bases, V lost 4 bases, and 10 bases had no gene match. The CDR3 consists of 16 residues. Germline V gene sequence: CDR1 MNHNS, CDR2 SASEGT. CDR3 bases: TGTGCCAGCAGTGGGGGGGGAGGGACAGGGACTGAAAAACTGTTTTTT. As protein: CASSGGGGTGTEKLFF.

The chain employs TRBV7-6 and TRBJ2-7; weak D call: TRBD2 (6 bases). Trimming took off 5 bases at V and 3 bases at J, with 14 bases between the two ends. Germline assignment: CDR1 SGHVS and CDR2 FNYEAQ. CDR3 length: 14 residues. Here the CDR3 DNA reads TGTGCCAGCAGCGGCGGGACCTCCATCTACGAGCAGTACTTC. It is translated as CASSGGTSIYEQYF.

The CDR3 sequence: CASSRTGTYEQYF. In DNA, the CDR3 is TGTGCCAGCAGCCGGACAGGGACCTACGAGCAGTACTTC. The genes are TRBV7-9 and TRBJ2-7; 8 bases agree with TRBD1. V lost 5 bases and J lost 2; bases outside the gene matches: 2. Germline V gene data show CDR1 as SEHNR and CDR2 as FQNEAQ (reference sequence). This CDR3 is built from 13 residues.

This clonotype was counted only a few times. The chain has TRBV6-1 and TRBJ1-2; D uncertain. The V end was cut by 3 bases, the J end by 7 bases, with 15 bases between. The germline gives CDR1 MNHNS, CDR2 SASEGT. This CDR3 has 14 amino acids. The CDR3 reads CASSEKPSQGGYTF. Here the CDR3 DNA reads TGTGCCAGCAGTGAGAAGCCAAGCCAAGGTGGCTACACCTTC.

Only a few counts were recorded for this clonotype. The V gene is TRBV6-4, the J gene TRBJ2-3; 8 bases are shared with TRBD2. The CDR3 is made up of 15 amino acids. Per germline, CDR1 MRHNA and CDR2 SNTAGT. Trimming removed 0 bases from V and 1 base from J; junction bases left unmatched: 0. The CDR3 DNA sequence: TGTGCCAGCAGTGACTCGCGGGGGGGCACAGATACGCAGTATTTT. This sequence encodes CASSDSRGGTDTQYF.

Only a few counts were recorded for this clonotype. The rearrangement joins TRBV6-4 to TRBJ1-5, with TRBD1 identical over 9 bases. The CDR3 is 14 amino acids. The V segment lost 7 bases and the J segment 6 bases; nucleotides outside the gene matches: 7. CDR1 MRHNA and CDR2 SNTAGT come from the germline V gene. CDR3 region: CASNPGQGRQPQHF. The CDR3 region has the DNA TGTGCCAGCAATCCGGGACAGGGTCGTCAGCCCCAGCATTTT.

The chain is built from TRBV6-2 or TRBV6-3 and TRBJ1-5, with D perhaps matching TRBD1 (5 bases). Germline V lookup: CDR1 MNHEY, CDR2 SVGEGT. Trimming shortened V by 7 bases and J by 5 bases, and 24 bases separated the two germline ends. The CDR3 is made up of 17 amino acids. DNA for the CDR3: TGTGCCAGCACTCCTGGACCGGGACCGGTGGCCGATCAGCCCCAGCATTTT. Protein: CASTPGPGPVADQPQHF.

In nucleotides, the CDR3 is TGTGCCAGCAGCTCCGAGGACAGGGGCTACGAGCAGTACTTC. Translation gives CASSSEDRGYEQYF. The V and J genes are TRBV7-9 and TRBJ2-7; 9 nucleotides line up with TRBD1. The CDR3 loop spans 14 amino acids. The germline V gene has CDR1 SEHNR and CDR2 FQNEAQ (reference sequence). J lost 3 bases, V lost 4 bases, and 4 bases had no gene match.

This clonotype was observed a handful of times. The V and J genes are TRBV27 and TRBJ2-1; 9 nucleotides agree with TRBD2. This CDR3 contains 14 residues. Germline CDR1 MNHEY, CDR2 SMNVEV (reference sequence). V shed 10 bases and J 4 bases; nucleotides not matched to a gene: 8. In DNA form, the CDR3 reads TGTGCCACCCGACTAGCGGATAATTACAATGAGCAGTTCTTC. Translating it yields CATRLADNYNEQFF.

Here the CDR3 reads CASSQESQDAGTEAFF. Written as DNA, the CDR3 is TGTGCCAGCAGCCAAGAGTCGCAGGACGCGGGCACTGAAGCTTTCTTT. The V gene is TRBV14, the J gene TRBJ1-1, with no clear D. CDR3 length equals 16 residues. Trimming cost V 0 bases and J 4 bases, with 15 bases left between them. The germline V gene has CDR1 SGHDN and CDR2 FVKESK.

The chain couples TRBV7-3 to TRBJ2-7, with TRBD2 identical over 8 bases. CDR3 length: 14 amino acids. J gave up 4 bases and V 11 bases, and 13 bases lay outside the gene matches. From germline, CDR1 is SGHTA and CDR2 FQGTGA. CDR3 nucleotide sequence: TGTGCCGGGGGCGGGGGGCCTACCGCGTACGAGCAGTACTTC. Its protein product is CAGGGGPTAYEQYF.

This CDR3 reads CASSQDPGGSANEQFF. CDR3 in DNA: TGCGCCAGCAGCCAAGATCCTGGCGGGAGTGCGAATGAGCAGTTCTTC. This chain joins TRBV4-3 and TRBJ2-1; 7 nucleotides line up with TRBD2. Germline V gives CDR1 LGHNA, CDR2 YSLEER. This CDR3 contains 16 residues. The V segment lost 0 bases and the J segment 7 bases; nucleotides outside the gene matches: 9.